This record covers a single TCR beta chain. The V gene lost 1 base and the J gene lost 3 bases, with 13 bases spanning the gap. The CDR3 contains 15 residues. The V gene's germline CDR1 is SEHNR and CDR2 FQNEAQ (reference sequence). These data are taken from a study of blood T cell repertoires in COVID-19. Per the original data handling: The assay estimated nucleated cells by amplifying reference gene primers. Measured with immunoSEQ multiplex PCR; TCRdb has only the in-frame clones, and not every one. V and J calls and clone size are given by that table; D and trimming were obtained from the DNA. The repertoire holds about 120,000 clones, roughly four fifths seen once, with about 12% in the top ten.

This TCR was sampled from a human donor in a cohort sampled during active COVID-19. Sequencing input: peripheral blood. The chain employs TRBV7-9 and TRBJ2-7, with a tentative D call TRBD1 (5 bases). The CDR3 sequence is CASSLGTGRDYEQYF. DNA for the CDR3: TGTGCCAGCAGCTTAGGAACAGGCCGCGACTACGAGCAGTACTTC.